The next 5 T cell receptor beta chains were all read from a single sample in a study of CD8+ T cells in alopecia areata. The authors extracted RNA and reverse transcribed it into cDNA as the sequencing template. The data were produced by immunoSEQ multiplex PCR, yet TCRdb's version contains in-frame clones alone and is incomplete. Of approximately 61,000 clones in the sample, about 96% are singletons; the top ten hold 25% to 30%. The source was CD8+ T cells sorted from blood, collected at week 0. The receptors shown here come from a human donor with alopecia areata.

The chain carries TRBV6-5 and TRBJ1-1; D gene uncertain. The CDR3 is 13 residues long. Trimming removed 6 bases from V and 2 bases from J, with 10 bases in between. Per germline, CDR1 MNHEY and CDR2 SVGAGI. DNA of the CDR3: TGTGCCAGCAGACCCGATATCAACACTGAAGCTTTCTTT. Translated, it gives CASRPDINTEAFF.

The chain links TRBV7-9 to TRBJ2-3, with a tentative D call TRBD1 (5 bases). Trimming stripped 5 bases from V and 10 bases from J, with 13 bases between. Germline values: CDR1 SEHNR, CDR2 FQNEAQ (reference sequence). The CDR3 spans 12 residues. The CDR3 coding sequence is TGTGCCAGCAGCCCGGACATAACGGCGCAGTATTTT. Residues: CASSPDITAQYF.

The CDR3: CASRPSGEETQYF. The DNA for the CDR3 is TGCGCCAGCAGACCTAGCGGGGAGGAGACCCAGTACTTC. The chain recombines TRBV10-1 with TRBJ2-5; 9 bases match TRBD2. The CDR3 totals 13 residues. V dropped 6 bases and J dropped 5; count of bases not matched to a gene: 4. Germline assignment: CDR1 WNHNN and CDR2 SYGVQD (reference sequence).

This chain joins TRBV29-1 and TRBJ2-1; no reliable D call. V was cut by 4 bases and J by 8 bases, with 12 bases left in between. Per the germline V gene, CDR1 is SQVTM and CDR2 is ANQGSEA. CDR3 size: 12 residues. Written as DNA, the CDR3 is TGCAGCGTTGCCCCGTCGGGCCATGAGCAGTTCTTC. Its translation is CSVAPSGHEQFF.

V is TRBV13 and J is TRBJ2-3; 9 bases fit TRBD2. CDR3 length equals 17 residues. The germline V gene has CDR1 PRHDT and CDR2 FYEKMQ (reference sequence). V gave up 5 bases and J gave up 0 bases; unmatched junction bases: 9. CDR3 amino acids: CASSPEKGLASTDTQYF. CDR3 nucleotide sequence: TGTGCCAGCAGCCCTGAAAAGGGACTAGCAAGCACAGATACGCAGTATTTT.